This passage covers 25 T cell receptor beta chains from one sample sequenced in a study of blood T cell repertoires in COVID-19. The assay was immunoSEQ multiplex PCR, and TCRdb's table has in-frame clones only and misses some. The sample has tens of thousands of clones, around 76% seen once; the top ten hold roughly 5.3%. Specimen: peripheral blood. The receptors derive from a human donor in a cohort sampled during active COVID-19.

The chain links TRBV7-8 to TRBJ2-7; 7 bases are a match to TRBD1. The CDR3 has 15 residues. CDR1 is SGHVS, CDR2 FQNEAQ, per germline. V gave up 2 bases and J gave up 7 bases; unmatched junction bases: 11. In nucleotides, the CDR3 is TGTGCCAGCAGCTTACTCACAGGGGCTATGGGGGAGCAGTACTTC. Its translation: CASSLLTGAMGEQYF.

The rearrangement links TRBV25-1 to TRBJ1-3; D unclear. The CDR3 is 13 residues long. Germline V gene data show CDR1 as MGHDK and CDR2 as SYGVNS. The V end lost 11 bases, the J end lost 0 bases, and 11 bases lay between the germline ends. The CDR3 reads CARQMSSGNTIYF. The CDR3 nucleotides are TGTGCCCGCCAAATGAGCTCTGGAAACACCATATATTTT.

V usage is TRBV13 and J usage is TRBJ1-2, with 10 bases matching TRBD1. CDR1 and CDR2 (germline): PRHDT, FYEKMQ (reference sequence). V dropped 8 bases and J dropped 3; count of bases not matched to a gene: 9. CDR3 length: 15 residues. CDR3 protein: CASQPGQGSYYGYTF. The CDR3 region has the DNA TGTGCCAGCCAGCCGGGACAGGGGTCATACTATGGCTACACCTTC.

This chain connects TRBV7-6 to TRBJ2-1; D ambiguous. Trimming removed 3 bases from V and 12 bases from J, with 12 bases in between. Germline CDR1 SGHVS, CDR2 FNYEAQ. This CDR3 region has 12 residues. Written as DNA, the CDR3 is TGTGCCAGCAGCTTCGGAGATTTTGGGCAGTTCTTC. Its protein is CASSFGDFGQFF.

The rearrangement joins TRBV4-1 to TRBJ1-1; TRBD1 matches at 7 bases. From germline, CDR1 is MGHRA and CDR2 YSYEKL. Germline trimming cut 1 base from V and 4 bases from J; bases unmatched to any gene: 3. The CDR3 covers 14 residues. The CDR3 DNA sequence: TGCGCCAGCAGCCAAGTCCAGGGGGGCACTGAAGCTTTCTTT. Its translation: CASSQVQGGTEAFF.

The V call is TRBV18, the J call TRBJ2-7, with 7 nucleotides matching TRBD1. The CDR3 length is 16 residues. Trimming at V came to 3 bases and at J to 1 base, leaving 9 bases not matched to a gene. Germline CDR1 and CDR2: KGHSH and LQKENI. CDR3 amino acids: CASSPFRGTHSYEQYF. DNA of the CDR3: TGTGCCAGCTCACCGTTCAGGGGGACGCATTCCTACGAGCAGTACTTC.

J is TRBJ1-1 and V is TRBV18; maybe TRBD1 (6 bases). The ends were cut back, 1 base at V and 3 bases at J, with 12 bases in the middle. Germline-derived CDR1 and CDR2 are KGHSH and LQKENI. This CDR3 is built from 15 residues. The CDR3 nucleotides are TGTGCCAGCTCACCACAGGACAGATCCTACACTGAAGCTTTCTTT. It is translated as CASSPQDRSYTEAFF.

The DNA for the CDR3 is TGCGCCAGCAGTTCCGGGGGGGCCGGCCCAGATACGCAGTATTTT. Translation gives CASSSGGAGPDTQYF. This chain links TRBV5-1 with TRBJ2-3; TRBD2 matches 8 bases. Trimming removed 5 bases from V and 4 bases from J; junction bases left unmatched: 9. Germline V CDR1 and CDR2: SGHRS, YFSETQ. The CDR3 extends over 15 amino acids.

The chain joins TRBV13 to TRBJ2-7, with 14 bases that match TRBD2. CDR3 length: 16 amino acids. Looked up from germline, CDR1 is PRHDT and CDR2 is FYEKMQ (reference sequence). V lost 5 bases and J lost 2; bases outside the gene matches: 5. The CDR3 loop is CASSAGTSGRPYEQYF. The CDR3 region has the DNA TGTGCCAGCAGCGCTGGGACTAGCGGGAGACCCTACGAGCAGTACTTC.

This clone was counted a few times. The chain links TRBV20-1 to TRBJ1-5, with D possibly being TRBD1 (5 bases). The CDR3 has 13 residues. Germline V gene sequence: CDR1 DFQATT, CDR2 SNEGSKA (reference sequence). Trimming removed 3 bases at V and 5 bases at J, with 11 bases between. The CDR3 bases are TGCAGTGCTAGTAAGGGGCCGGATCAGCCCCAGCATTTT. Protein: CSASKGPDQPQHF.

This clone has only a few counts. The chain is built from TRBV12-5 and TRBJ1-6; D remains unclear. CDR1 and CDR2 (germline): LGHNT, FRNRAP. Deletions cut 3 bases from V and 0 bases from J, with 9 bases between. This CDR3 is built from 16 residues. This CDR3 reads CASGFQRSSYNSPLHF. CDR3 in DNA: TGTGCTAGTGGTTTCCAGCGGAGCTCCTATAATTCACCCCTCCACTTT. The entire variable domain, with the rest obtained from reference TRBV12-5 and TRBJ1-6, is as follows: DARVTQTPRHKVTEMGQEVTMRCQPILGHNTVFWYRQTMMQGLELLAYFRNRAPLDDSGMPKDRFSAEMPDATLATLKIQPSEPRDSAVYFCASGFQRSSYNSPLHFGNGTRLTVT.

The CDR3 region is CATSRDFEASSLKQYF. In DNA form, the CDR3 reads TGTGCCACCAGCAGAGATTTTGAGGCTAGCAGCCTTAAGCAGTACTTC. This chain joins TRBV15 and TRBJ2-7, with TRBD2 as a possible D gene (5 bases). CDR1 and CDR2 (germline): LNHNV, YYDKDF (reference sequence). V was trimmed by 0 bases and J by 8 bases, leaving 20 bases between them. This CDR3 is 16 amino acids long. Looking up the rest from reference TRBV15 and TRBJ2-7 gives the full variable domain: DAMVIQNPRYQVTQFGKPVTLSCSQTLNHNVMYWYQQKSSQAPKLLFHYYDKDFNNEADTPDNFQSRRPNTSFCFLDIRSPGLGDTAMYLCATSRDFEASSLKQYFGPGTRLTVT.

The chain couples TRBV6-2 or TRBV6-3 to TRBJ1-5; D is unclear. Per the germline V gene, CDR1 is MNHEY and CDR2 is SVGEGT. The CDR3 is made up of 14 amino acids. Between the trimmed V and J ends, which lost 2 bases and 0 bases, there was a span of 5 bases. CDR3 nucleotide sequence: TGTGCCAGCAGTTACGGAGGTAGCAATCAGCCCCAGCATTTT. The encoded protein is CASSYGGSNQPQHF.

V gene TRBV28 combines with J gene TRBJ1-1, with TRBD1 matching over 10 bases. V was pared by 5 bases and J by 6 bases, with 9 bases of the junction left unmatched. This CDR3 has 15 residues. Germline V CDR1 and CDR2: MDHEN, SYDVKM. CDR3 sequence (DNA): TGTGCCAGCAGTATCCAGACAGGGGGCTGGTCTGAAGCTTTCTTT. Encoded protein: CASSIQTGGWSEAFF.

This clone came up once. J is TRBJ2-3 and V is TRBV5-1, with 7 bases matching TRBD2. The CDR3 has 16 residues. V trimming: 4 bases; J trimming: 0 bases; junction bases outside the gene matches: 8. Germline CDR1 and CDR2: SGHRS and YFSETQ. The CDR3 nucleotides are TGCGCCAGCAGCCACCAACTAGCGACCAGCACAGATACGCAGTATTTT. Protein: CASSHQLATSTDTQYF.

Within the sample, this clone is medium-sized. The CDR3 DNA reads as TGTGCCAGCAGTGACAATAACCTTACCTACGAGCAGTACTTC. This codes for CASSDNNLTYEQYF. The chain carries TRBV6-6 and TRBJ2-7; no firm D call. The CDR3 contains 14 residues. The germline gives CDR1 MNHNY, CDR2 SVGAGI (reference sequence). Trimming shortened V by 5 bases and J by 2 bases, and 13 bases separated the two germline ends.

The rearrangement uses TRBV7-9 and TRBJ2-7; D not certain. Germline-derived CDR1 and CDR2 are SEHNR and FQNEAQ (reference sequence). The CDR3 is 12 residues long. The V gene lost 1 base and the J gene lost 4 bases, with 5 bases spanning the gap. CDR3 DNA sequence: TGTGCCAGCAGCTTAGGTAGTTACGAGCAGTACTTC. Protein product: CASSLGSYEQYF.

The V and J genes are TRBV5-1 and TRBJ1-2, with D perhaps TRBD1 (6 bases). This CDR3 has 13 amino acids. CDR1 and CDR2 (germline): SGHRS, YFSETQ. The V and J ends lost 0 bases and 7 bases respectively, with 10 bases between them. This CDR3 is CASSLGQGIGYTF. The CDR3 DNA follows: TGCGCCAGCAGCTTGGGCCAGGGGATTGGCTACACCTTC.

CDR3 nucleotides: TGTGCCAGCAGGGGGACAGGCTCCTATAATTCACCCCTCCACTTT. Translated: CASRGTGSYNSPLHF. The rearrangement joins TRBV2 to TRBJ1-6, with TRBD1 matching over 8 bases. The V gene end was trimmed by 6 bases and the J gene end by 0 bases; junction bases not matched to a gene: 1. In germline, CDR1 is SNHLY, CDR2 FYNNEI. This CDR3 comprises 15 residues.

The count of this clone is one. V and J are TRBV11-2 and TRBJ1-1; D not certain. The CDR3 consists of 15 residues. Germline V lookup: CDR1 SGHAT, CDR2 FQNNGV. Trimming removed 0 bases from V and 6 bases from J, with 14 bases in between. The CDR3 spells CASSLEAGREPEAFF. In DNA form, the CDR3 reads TGTGCCAGCAGCTTAGAGGCGGGTCGAGAACCTGAAGCTTTCTTT.

The chain is built from TRBV3-1 (or the pseudogene TRBV3-2) and TRBJ2-7, with TRBD2 as a possible D gene (5 bases). The V end was cut by 1 base, the J end by 2 bases, with 18 bases between. Per the germline V gene, CDR1 is LGHDT and CDR2 is YNNKEL (reference sequence). CDR3 length: 17 residues. Written as DNA, the CDR3 is TGTGCCAGCAGCCAAGCCTACTCAGCGGACCTAACCTACGAGCAGTACTTC. Protein: CASSQAYSADLTYEQYF.

J is TRBJ1-5 and V is TRBV5-1; unclear D gene. The germline V gene has CDR1 SGHRS and CDR2 YFSETQ. The CDR3 has 15 residues. V was clipped by 4 bases and J by 4 bases, with 15 bases between them. CDR3 coding DNA: TGCGCCAGCAGCCCCGCGGGGTTCGGGAATCAGCCCCAGCATTTT. Amino acid sequence: CASSPAGFGNQPQHF. The full variable domain, its missing parts supplied by reference TRBV5-1 and TRBJ1-5, is KAGVTQTPRYLIKTRGQQVTLSCSPISGHRSVSWYQQTPGQGLQFLFEYFSETQRNKGNFPGRFSGRQFSNSRSEMNVSTLELGDSALYLCASSPAGFGNQPQHFGDGTRLSIL.

This chain links TRBV5-1 with TRBJ1-1; D is unclear. The germline gives CDR1 SGHRS, CDR2 YFSETQ. The CDR3 extends over 12 amino acids. Trimming stripped 3 bases from V and 7 bases from J, with 10 bases between. CDR3 in amino acids: CASSSDGIEAFF. The CDR3 nucleotides read TGCGCCAGCAGCTCGGACGGGATTGAAGCTTTCTTT.

The chain is built from TRBV13 and TRBJ2-7; 8 bases are a match to TRBD1. CDR1 is PRHDT and CDR2 is FYEKMQ in the germline V gene (reference sequence). The trim removed 3 bases at V and 3 bases at J, leaving 10 bases unmatched. This CDR3 has 16 amino acids. The CDR3 region is CASSLNLGQAYYEQYF. CDR3 DNA: TGTGCCAGCAGCTTGAATTTGGGACAGGCATACTACGAGCAGTACTTC.

The chain joins TRBV28 to TRBJ1-4; no firm D call. V lost 8 bases and J lost 5, with 12 bases in between. Germline V lookup: CDR1 MDHEN, CDR2 SYDVKM. The CDR3 length is 13 residues. CDR3 loop: CASGEAFNEKLFF. For the CDR3, the DNA is TGTGCCAGCGGGGAGGCGTTCAATGAAAAACTGTTTTTT. The full variable domain, with the rest looked up from reference TRBV28 and TRBJ1-4, is DVKVTQSSRYLVKRTGEKVFLECVQDMDHENMFWYRQDPGLGLRLIYFSYDVKMKEKGDIPEGYSVSREKKERFSLILESASTNQTSMYLCASGEAFNEKLFFGSGTQLSVL.